This TCR beta chain came from a study of blood T cell repertoires in COVID-19. Looking at the study overall: Specimens from acute and convalescent COVID-19 originated in the United States, Italy and Spain. Sources were T cells, B-cell-depleted T cells, or PBMCs; the material itself was cDNA or gDNA.

This clone was observed a few times. Trimming took off 4 bases at V and 6 bases at J, with 16 bases between the two ends. CDR1 and CDR2 from the germline V gene are SGHRS and YFSETQ. This CDR3 has 14 residues. Sequencing used immunoSEQ multiplex PCR; TCRdb keeps in-frame clones, though not all of them. The repertoire consists of more than 95,000 clones, with roughly 82% occurring once and the leading ten covering 4% to 5.5%. The sample consisted of peripheral blood. This clonotype originated in a man aged 55 to 70 with acute or convalescent COVID-19. The V and J genes are TRBV5-1 and TRBJ1-2; maybe TRBD1 (5 bases). The CDR3 nucleotides are TGCGCCAGCAGCCCCCCGTATGGGGCGGATGGCTACACCTTC. It translates to CASSPPYGADGYTF.